Given below is one TCR beta chain in context. Antigen specificity is unknown. As every portion of the isolated RNA was reverse transcribed, the sequencing read expressed TCRB transcripts. Assay: immunoSEQ multiplex PCR; the TCRdb copy retains only in-frame clones and omits some. The data contain 25,000 to 30,000 clones, approximately 55% of them singletons. These data originate in a study of beta chain features in type 1 diabetes. Findings and caveats of the study: HLA influence on TCRB rearrangement stayed unresolved here. Shorter TCRB CDR3s, moderately but significantly so, were found in Type 1 diabetes patients in all four CD4+ subsets. Type 1 diabetes patients showed fewer insertions and more deletions at VDJ junctions.

Sequencing was carried out using Tregs from blood. This clonotype was sampled from a woman younger than 30 with type 1 diabetes.

CDR3 nucleotide sequence: TGTGCCAGCAGCTTAGGGGCTAGCGGGAGCCCCAAGGAGCAGTACTTC. Translation gives CASSLGASGSPKEQYF. The V and J genes are TRBV13 and TRBJ2-7; 10 bases align to TRBD2. Germline assignment: CDR1 PRHDT and CDR2 FYEKMQ (reference sequence). The CDR3 length is 16 residues. The J segment lost 7 bases and the V segment lost 0 bases, leaving 9 bases of the junction unmatched.